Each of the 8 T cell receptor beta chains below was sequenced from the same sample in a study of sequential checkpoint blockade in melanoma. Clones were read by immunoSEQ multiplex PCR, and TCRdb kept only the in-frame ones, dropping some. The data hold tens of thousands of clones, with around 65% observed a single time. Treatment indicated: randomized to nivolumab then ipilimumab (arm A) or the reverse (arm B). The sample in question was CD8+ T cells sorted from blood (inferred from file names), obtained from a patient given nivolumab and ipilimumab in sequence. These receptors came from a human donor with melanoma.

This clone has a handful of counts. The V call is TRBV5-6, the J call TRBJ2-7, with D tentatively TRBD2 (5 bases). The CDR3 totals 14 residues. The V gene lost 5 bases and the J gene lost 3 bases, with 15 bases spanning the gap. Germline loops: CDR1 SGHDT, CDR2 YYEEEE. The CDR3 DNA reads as TGTGCCAGCAGTTCCGGGATGATACACTACGAGCAGTACTTC. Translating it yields CASSSGMIHYEQYF.

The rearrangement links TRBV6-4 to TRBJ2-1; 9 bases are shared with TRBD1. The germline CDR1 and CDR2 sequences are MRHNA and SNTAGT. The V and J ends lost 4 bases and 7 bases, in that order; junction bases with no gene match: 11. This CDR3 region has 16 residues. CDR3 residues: CASSGPTGTGTNEQFF. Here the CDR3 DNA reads TGTGCCAGCAGTGGCCCAACCGGGACAGGGACAAATGAGCAGTTCTTC.

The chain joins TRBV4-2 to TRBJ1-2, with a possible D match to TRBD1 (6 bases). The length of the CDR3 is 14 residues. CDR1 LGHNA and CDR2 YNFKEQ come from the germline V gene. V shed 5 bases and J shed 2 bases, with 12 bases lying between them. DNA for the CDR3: TGTGCCAGCAGCTTGCGGACAGCGAACTATGGCTACACCTTC. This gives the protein CASSLRTANYGYTF.

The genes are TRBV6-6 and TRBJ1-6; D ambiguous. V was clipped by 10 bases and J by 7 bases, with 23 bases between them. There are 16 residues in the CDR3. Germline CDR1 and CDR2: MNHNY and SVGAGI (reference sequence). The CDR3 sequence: CATTGERSTGNSPLHF. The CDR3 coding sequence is TGTGCCACTACCGGGGAGAGGTCGACCGGGAATTCACCCCTCCACTTT.

The CDR3: CASSALPPGQTASMYF. The CDR3 nucleotides are TGCGCCAGCAGCGCCCTCCCTCCGGGACAGACCGCGTCCATGTACTTC. J is TRBJ2-5 and V is TRBV5-1; 7 bases fit TRBD1. The junction had 22 bases not matched to a gene; V was cut back by 4 bases and J by 13 bases. CDR1 is SGHRS and CDR2 is YFSETQ in the germline V gene. The CDR3 covers 16 residues.

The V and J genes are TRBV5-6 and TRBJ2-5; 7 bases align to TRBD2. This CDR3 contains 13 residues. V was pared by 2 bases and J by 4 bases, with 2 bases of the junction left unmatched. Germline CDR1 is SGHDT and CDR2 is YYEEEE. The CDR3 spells CASSFPGGETQYF. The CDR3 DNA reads TGTGCCAGCAGCTTTCCGGGGGGAGAGACCCAGTACTTC.

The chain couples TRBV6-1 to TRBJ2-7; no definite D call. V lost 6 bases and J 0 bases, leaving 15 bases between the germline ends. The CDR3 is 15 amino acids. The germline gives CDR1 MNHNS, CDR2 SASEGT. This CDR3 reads CASRDDKYFSYEQYF. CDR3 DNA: TGTGCCAGCAGGGATGACAAGTATTTCTCCTACGAGCAGTACTTC.

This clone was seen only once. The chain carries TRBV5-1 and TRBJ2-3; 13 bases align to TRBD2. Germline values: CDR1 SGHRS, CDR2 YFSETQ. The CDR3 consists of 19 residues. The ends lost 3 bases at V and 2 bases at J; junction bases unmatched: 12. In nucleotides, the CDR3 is TGCGCCAGCAGCTCGGGACTAGCGGGGAGAAATATAAACACAGATACGCAGTATTTT. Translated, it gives CASSSGLAGRNINTDTQYF.